These 21 T cell receptor beta chains came from one sample sequenced in a study of blood T cells in healthy people across ages. A second about 6 to 11 cycle PCR used barcoded and J-beta primers. TCRdb re-analysed the 5' RACE reads in MiXCR, keeping a single row per CDR3 protein. The sample records 900,000 to 950,000 distinct CDR3 sequences, almost 30% being singletons. These data were likewise used in another study, on T cells of mothers and their children.

The specimen was blood. Source of these receptors: a woman aged 40-49 years in good health.

In this sample, this clonotype turned up once. The genes are TRBV12-3 or TRBV12-4 and TRBJ1-1, with TRBD1 matching over 7 bases. This CDR3 has 14 amino acids. J gave up 1 base and V 6 bases, and 5 bases lay outside the gene matches. The chain's CDR3 is CASRSGTENTEAFF. CDR3 nucleotide sequence: TGTGCCAGCAGGTCCGGGACAGAGAACACTGAAGCTTTCTTT.

CDR3 residues: CATEGAPNSGNTIYF. The CDR3 region has the DNA TGTGCCACTGAGGGGGCACCGAACTCTGGAAACACCATATATTTT. V and J are TRBV15 and TRBJ1-3; 7 positions match TRBD1. Germline V gene data show CDR1 as LNHNV and CDR2 as YYDKDF (reference sequence). V was clipped by 9 bases and J by 0 bases; unmatched bases: 8. The CDR3 is made up of 15 amino acids. The whole variable domain, remainder taken from reference TRBV15 and TRBJ1-3, is DAMVIQNPRYQVTQFGKPVTLSCSQTLNHNVMYWYQQKSSQAPKLLFHYYDKDFNNEADTPDNFQSRRPNTSFCFLDIRSPGLGDTAMYLCATEGAPNSGNTIYFGEGSWLTVV.

The V and J genes are TRBV27 and TRBJ2-1, with D possibly being TRBD2 (7 bases). V lost 2 bases and J 7 bases, leaving 15 bases between the germline ends. Germline-derived CDR1 and CDR2 are MNHEY and SMNVEV (reference sequence). This CDR3 spans 15 amino acids. The CDR3 nucleotides are TGTGCCAGCAGTTTAATTGGGGGGGCCGGGAATGAGCAGTTCTTC. Residues: CASSLIGGAGNEQFF.

The genes are TRBV28 and TRBJ2-7; D might be TRBD1 (6 bases). CDR3 length equals 14 residues. Germline V gene sequence: CDR1 MDHEN, CDR2 SYDVKM. V dropped 6 bases and J dropped 2 bases, with 14 bases sitting between them. CDR3 in DNA: TGTGCCAGCAGGTTTTTAGGACAGACCTACGAGCAGTACTTC. Translating it yields CASRFLGQTYEQYF.

V is TRBV28 and J is TRBJ1-4; D is perhaps TRBD1 (5 bases). Trimming pared 2 bases from V and 7 bases from J, leaving 14 bases between. The CDR3 contains 15 residues. Germline CDR1 MDHEN, CDR2 SYDVKM. CDR3 nucleotide sequence: TGTGCCAGCAGTTTACAGGGAAGGCCCACTGAAAAACTGTTTTTT. It codes for CASSLQGRPTEKLFF.

The chain has TRBV4-2 and TRBJ2-7; no clear D. Trimming removed 0 bases from V and 3 bases from J, with 12 bases in between. Germline CDR1 LGHNA, CDR2 YNFKEQ. This CDR3 is built from 15 residues. The CDR3 reads CASSQDLPPYYEQYF. The CDR3 bases are TGTGCCAGCAGCCAAGATCTTCCGCCGTACTACGAGCAGTACTTC.

This clonotype occurred many times. The chain employs TRBV20-1 and TRBJ2-4, with a tentative D call TRBD1 (6 bases). V lost 3 bases, J lost 1 base, and 13 bases lay in between. CDR3 length: 15 amino acids. Germline CDR1 DFQATT, CDR2 SNEGSKA (reference sequence). Here the CDR3 reads CSAREQGFAKNIQYF. Written as DNA, the CDR3 is TGCAGTGCTAGGGAACAGGGCTTTGCCAAAAACATTCAGTACTTC.

The chain carries TRBV3-1 and TRBJ1-1, with TRBD1 matching over 8 bases. With 3 bases clipped from V and 5 bases from J, the junction kept 5 bases outside the gene matches. The CDR3 covers 14 residues. Germline loops: CDR1 LGHDT, CDR2 YNNKEL (reference sequence). CDR3 loop: CASSQNRGRTEAFF. DNA of the CDR3: TGTGCCAGCAGCCAGAACAGGGGGAGGACTGAAGCTTTCTTT.

The chain has TRBV7-2 and TRBJ1-3; TRBD1 matches at 8 bases. The CDR3 loop spans 15 amino acids. Losses at the gene ends were 2 bases for V and 2 bases for J; bases not matched to a gene: 2. The germline CDR1 and CDR2 sequences are SGHTA and FQGNSA. Here the CDR3 reads CASSLPGGAGNTIYF. DNA of the CDR3: TGTGCCAGCAGCTTACCAGGGGGCGCTGGAAACACCATATATTTT.

This chain connects TRBV2 to TRBJ1-6; 8 nucleotides line up with TRBD1. Germline V lookup: CDR1 SNHLY, CDR2 FYNNEI. The ends lost 3 bases at V and 10 bases at J; junction bases unmatched: 8. The CDR3 sequence is 15 residues long. The CDR3 nucleotides read TGTGCCAGCAGTGATCGGCCAGGGGGCTACTCACCCCTCCACTTT. Translated, it gives CASSDRPGGYSPLHF.

In its sample, this clonotype was seen many times. V gene TRBV19 combines with J gene TRBJ2-7; 10 nucleotides line up with TRBD1. Germline loops: CDR1 LNHDA, CDR2 SQIVND (reference sequence). V was clipped by 8 bases and J by 4 bases; unmatched bases: 23. The CDR3 spans 19 residues. The CDR3 DNA reads as TGTGCCAGTTCAGTCCCGGGACAGGGGTCCGGGTCCCAACGATACGAGCAGTACTTC. Its translation is CASSVPGQGSGSQRYEQYF. Drawing the rest from reference TRBV19 and TRBJ2-7, the complete variable domain is DGGITQSPKYLFRKEGQNVTLSCEQNLNHDAMYWYRQDPGQGLRLIYYSQIVNDFQKGDIAEGYSVSREKKESFPLTVTSAQKNPTAFYLCASSVPGQGSGSQRYEQYFGPGTRLTVT.

This clonotype was counted between two and nine times. The rearrangement uses TRBV28 and TRBJ2-1; TRBD2 aligns across 13 bases. CDR1 MDHEN and CDR2 SYDVKM come from the germline V gene. This CDR3 is 14 amino acids long. The V and J ends lost 6 bases and 11 bases, in that order; junction bases with no gene match: 7. The CDR3 loop reads CASRTSGGRPQQFF. In DNA, the CDR3 is TGTGCCAGCAGGACTAGCGGGGGGCGCCCCCAGCAGTTCTTC.

A word on this clonotype: This may come from a read error, since a much larger clone is one base off. No conserved phenylalanine or tryptophan ends this CDR3, so it is likely a read error. The chain links TRBV20-1 to TRBJ2-7; 7 bases map to TRBD1. With V trimmed by 1 base and J by 3 bases, 9 bases remained unmatched. The CDR3 length is 15 residues. The germline V gene has CDR1 DFQATT and CDR2 SNEGSKA (reference sequence). The CDR3 coding sequence is TGCAGTGCTAGAGCGCCGGGACAGCCACTCTACGAGCAGTACTTG. Its translation is CSARAPGQPLYEQYL.

This chain connects TRBV7-3 to TRBJ2-1; D may correspond to TRBD1 or TRBD2 (5 bases each). The germline gives CDR1 SGHTA, CDR2 FQGTGA. Trimming pared 0 bases from V and 6 bases from J, leaving 18 bases between. The CDR3 length is 17 residues. CDR3 protein: CASSLTFGRDGINEQFF. In DNA, the CDR3 is TGTGCCAGCAGCTTAACGTTCGGCCGGGACGGGATCAATGAGCAGTTCTTC.

This sequence joins TRBV11-1 and TRBJ2-1; 14 positions match TRBD2. The CDR3 sequence is 17 residues long. V lost 4 bases to trimming and J lost 2 bases; unmatched junction nucleotides: 4. CDR1 is SGHAT, CDR2 FQDESV, per germline (reference sequence). The CDR3 DNA reads TGTGCCAGCAGCTCAATGACTAGCGGGGGGGCCTACAATGAGCAGTTCTTC. It translates to CASSSMTSGGAYNEQFF.

This chain connects TRBV28 to TRBJ2-7; 10 bases match TRBD1. The CDR3 totals 15 residues. Losses at the gene ends were 6 bases for V and 2 bases for J; bases not matched to a gene: 7. Per the germline V gene, CDR1 is MDHEN and CDR2 is SYDVKM. The CDR3 DNA is TGTGCCAGCAGGACCCCCGGGACAGGGGCCTACGAGCAGTACTTC. Translating it yields CASRTPGTGAYEQYF.

This clonotype showed up just a few times. V and J are TRBV2 and TRBJ2-1, with TRBD2 identical over 10 bases. Germline values: CDR1 SNHLY, CDR2 FYNNEI. This CDR3 has 14 residues. J was trimmed by 9 bases and V by 0 bases; bases with no gene match: 2. The CDR3 spells CASSEAPSGGEQFF. CDR3 coding DNA: TGTGCCAGCAGTGAAGCGCCTAGCGGGGGTGAGCAGTTCTTC. Full variable domain (missing parts from reference TRBV2 and TRBJ2-1): EPEVTQTPSHQVTQMGQEVILRCVPISNHLYFYWYRQILGQKVEFLVSFYNNEISEKSEIFDDQFSVERPDGSNFTLKIRSTKLEDSAMYFCASSEAPSGGEQFFGPGTRLTVL.

The table lists this clonotype with a few counts. J is TRBJ1-2 and V is TRBV5-5; TRBD1 matches 8 bases. Germline trimming cut 4 bases from V and 12 bases from J; bases unmatched to any gene: 8. The CDR3 sequence is 12 residues long. Germline V gene sequence: CDR1 SGHKS, CDR2 YYEKEE (reference sequence). CDR3 DNA: TGTGCCAGCAGCGGGGGGACAGGTCGTGACACCTTC. Protein sequence: CASSGGTGRDTF. Looking up the rest from reference TRBV5-5 and TRBJ1-2 gives the full variable domain: DAGVTQSPTHLIKTRGQQVTLRCSPISGHKSVSWYQQVLGQGPQFIFQYYEKEERGRGNFPDRFSARQFPNYSSELNVNALLLGDSALYLCASSGGTGRDTFGSGTRLTVV.

The chain has TRBV7-2 and TRBJ2-5; possible D gene TRBD1, 6 bases. V dropped 1 base and J dropped 4 bases, with 10 bases sitting between them. Germline CDR1 and CDR2: SGHTA and FQGNSA. This CDR3 spans 14 amino acids. The CDR3 nucleotides are TGTGCCAGCAGCTTAGGTTACAGGGCAGAGACCCAGTACTTC. This gives the protein CASSLGYRAETQYF.

This clonotype was counted only a few times. The chain is built from TRBV6-2 or TRBV6-3 and TRBJ1-2; D remains unclear. From germline, CDR1 is MNHEY and CDR2 SVGEGT. The CDR3 covers 12 residues. V was clipped by 5 bases and J by 3 bases, with 7 bases between them. CDR3 amino acids: CASSRTDYGYTF. In DNA form, the CDR3 reads TGTGCCAGCAGTCGGACGGACTATGGCTACACCTTC.

A remark on this clonotype: A much more abundant neighbour one base away suggests this may be a read error. V usage is TRBV4-2 and J usage is TRBJ2-7, with D perhaps matching TRBD2 (6 bases). Per the germline V gene, CDR1 is LGHNA and CDR2 is YNFKEQ. CDR3 length: 15 residues. The CDR3 protein is CTSSLTSRPPYEQYF. The CDR3 DNA is TGTACCAGCAGCCTAACTAGCAGACCACCCTACGAGCAGTACTTC.